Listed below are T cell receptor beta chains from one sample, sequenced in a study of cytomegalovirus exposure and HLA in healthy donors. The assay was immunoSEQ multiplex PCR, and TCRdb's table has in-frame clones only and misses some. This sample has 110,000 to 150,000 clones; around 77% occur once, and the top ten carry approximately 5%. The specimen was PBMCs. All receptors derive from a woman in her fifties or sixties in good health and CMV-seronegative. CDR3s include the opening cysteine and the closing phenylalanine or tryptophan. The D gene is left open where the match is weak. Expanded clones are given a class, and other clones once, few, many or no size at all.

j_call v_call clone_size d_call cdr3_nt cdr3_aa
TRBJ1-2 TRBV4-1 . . TGCGCCAGCAGCCATCGAATGGGGCTCGAACAGGGTGGCTACACCTTC CASSHRMGLEQGGYTF
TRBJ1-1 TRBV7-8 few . TGTGCCAGCAGTTTCCCCCCGGGGAAGAACACTGAAGCTTTCTTT CASSFPPGKNTEAFF
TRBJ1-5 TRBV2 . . TGTGCCAGCAGTGGATCCGGGAAGGCCCAGCATTTT CASSGSGKAQHF
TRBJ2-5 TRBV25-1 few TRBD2 TGTGCCAGCAGTGGGGGGGGAGGACAAGAGACCCAGTACTTC CASSGGGGQETQYF
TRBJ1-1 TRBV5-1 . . TGCGCCAGCAGCCTACCGGGGGGGGAAGGGATGAACACTGAAGCTTTCTTT CASSLPGGEGMNTEAFF
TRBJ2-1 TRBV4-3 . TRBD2 TGCGCCAGCAGCCAAGGGATAGCGGGGGACTACAATGAGCAGTTCTTC CASSQGIAGDYNEQFF
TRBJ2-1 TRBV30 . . TGTGCCTGGAGTCCGACGATGAGGGTCGGGGATGAGCAGTTCTTC CAWSPTMRVGDEQFF
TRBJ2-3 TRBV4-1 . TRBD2 TGCGCCAGCAGCCAAGATGCTAGCGGGAGCACAGATACGCAGTATTTT CASSQDASGSTDTQYF
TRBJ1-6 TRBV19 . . TGTGCCAGTAGTTTGGTGGAGTTCAATTCACCCCTCCACTTT CASSLVEFNSPLHF
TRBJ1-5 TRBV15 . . TGTGCCACCAGCAGAGATCGGGGACACTTCTGGTCCTACGATAGCAATCAGCCCCAGCATTTT CATSRDRGHFWSYDSNQPQHF
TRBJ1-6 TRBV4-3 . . TGCGCCAGCAGCATCGGGAGGGGTGATAATTCACCCCTCCACTTT CASSIGRGDNSPLHF
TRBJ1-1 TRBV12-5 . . TGTGCTAGTGGTTTGGTGGGGGGTTCACAATTCAGAATGAACACTGAAGCTTTCTTT CASGLVGGSQFRMNTEAFF
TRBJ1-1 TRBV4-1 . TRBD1 TGCGCCAGCAGCCAAGGTTCGACAGGGGTTTTAATGGCGGGCACTGAAGCTTTCTTT CASSQGSTGVLMAGTEAFF
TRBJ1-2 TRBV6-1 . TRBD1 TGTGCCAGCAGTGAAAGGACAGGACCTAACTATGGCTACACCTTC CASSERTGPNYGYTF
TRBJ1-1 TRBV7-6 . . TGTGCCAGCAGCGGGGGGGTTCGGGCTTTCTTT CASSGGVRAFF
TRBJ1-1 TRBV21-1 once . TGTGCCAGCAGCAATGCTGACAGGGGAAACACTGAAGCTTTCTTT CASSNADRGNTEAFF
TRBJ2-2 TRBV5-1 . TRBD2 TGCGCCAGCAGCTTGCCAGACGGCGGGGGGGCGGGTATCCGGGAGCTGTTTTTT CASSLPDGGGAGIRELFF
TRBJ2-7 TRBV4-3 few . TGCGCCAGCAGCCAAGAGTGGCAGGGGAGCTTCTACGAGCAGTACTTC CASSQEWQGSFYEQYF
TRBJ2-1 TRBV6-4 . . TGTGCCAGCAGCCCCGAGCCTAGCTCCTACAATGAGCAGTTCTTC CASSPEPSSYNEQFF
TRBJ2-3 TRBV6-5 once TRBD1 TGTGCCAGCAGTCGGGACAGGGGCACAGATACGCAGTATTTT CASSRDRGTDTQYF
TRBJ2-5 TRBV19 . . TGTGCCAGTAGCACAGGGGAGACCCAGTACTTC CASSTGETQYF
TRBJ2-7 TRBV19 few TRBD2 TGTGCCAGTAGTATAGGGACTAGCGGGTTTACCTACGAGCAGTACTTC CASSIGTSGFTYEQYF
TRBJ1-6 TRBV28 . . TGTGCCAGCAGAAACAGGGTGGAGAATTCACCCCTCCACTTT CASRNRVENSPLHF
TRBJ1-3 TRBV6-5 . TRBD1 TGTGCCAGCAGGTCCCAGGGGGCGGGAAACACCATATATTTT CASRSQGAGNTIYF
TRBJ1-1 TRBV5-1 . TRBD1 TGCGCCAGCAGCTTGACAGGGGGGACTAACACTGAAGCTTTCTTT CASSLTGGTNTEAFF
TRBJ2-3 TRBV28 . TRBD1 TGTGCCAGCACCGAAGGACAGGGTCACACAGATACGCAGTATTTT CASTEGQGHTDTQYF
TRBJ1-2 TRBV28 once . TGTGCCAGCAATCAGGGGTCCCATGGCTACACCTTC CASNQGSHGYTF
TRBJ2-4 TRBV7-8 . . TGTGCCAGCAGCTTGCCCGGGGAAGGCATTCAGTACTTC CASSLPGEGIQYF
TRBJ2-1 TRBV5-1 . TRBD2 TGCGCCAGCAGCCTGGGACTAGCGGGGGGGATAAGCTCCTACAATGAGCAGTTCTTC CASSLGLAGGISSYNEQFF
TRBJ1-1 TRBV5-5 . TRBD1 TGTGCCAGCAGCCAAGGGACAGGTCCTCCCCTGGGGACTGAAGCTTTCTTT CASSQGTGPPLGTEAFF
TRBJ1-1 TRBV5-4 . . TGTGCCAGCAGCTCCCTCGGGGGGACTGAAGCTTTCTTT CASSSLGGTEAFF
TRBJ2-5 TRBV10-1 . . TGCGCCAGCAGTGAGGGGCTACAAGAGACCCAGTACTTC CASSEGLQETQYF
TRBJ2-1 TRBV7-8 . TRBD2 TGTGCCAGCAGCCCTGGACTAGCGGGACGCTACAATGAGCAGTTCTTC CASSPGLAGRYNEQFF
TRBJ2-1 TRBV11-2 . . TGTGCCAGCAGCTTAGGCCTCCTCGGGCAGTTCTTC CASSLGLLGQFF
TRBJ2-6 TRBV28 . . TGTGCCAGCAGATCGGGGGCCAACGTCCTGACTTTC CASRSGANVLTF
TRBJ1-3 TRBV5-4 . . TGTGCCAGCAGCTTGGCCGCACAGTATGGAAACACCATATATTTT CASSLAAQYGNTIYF
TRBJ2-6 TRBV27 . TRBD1 TGTGCCAGCAAACAGGGGGCCATCTCTGGGGCCAACGTCCTGACTTTC CASKQGAISGANVLTF
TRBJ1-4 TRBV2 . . TGTGCCAGCAGGGGCCCCCCTAATGAAAAACTGTTTTTT CASRGPPNEKLFF
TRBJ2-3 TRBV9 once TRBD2 TGTGCCAGCAGCGTTGGGACTAGCGGCGGGGATACGCAGTATTTT CASSVGTSGGDTQYF
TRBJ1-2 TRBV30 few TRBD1 TGTGCCTGGAGTCCCGGGACAGTCTATGGCTACACCTTC CAWSPGTVYGYTF
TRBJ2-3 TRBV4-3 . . TGCGCCAGCAGCCAACAGGATACGCAGTATTTT CASSQQDTQYF
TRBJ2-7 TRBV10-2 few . TGCGCCAGCAGTGAGAAGGGGCAAACCTACGAGCAGTACTTC CASSEKGQTYEQYF
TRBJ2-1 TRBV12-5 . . TGTGCTAGTGGTTCCAAGGGGTGGGACACCGCGAGGGGTAATGAGCAGTTCTTC CASGSKGWDTARGNEQFF
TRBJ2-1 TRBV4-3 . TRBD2 TGCGCCAGCAGCCAAGAGGGCGGGGGAGGCTACAATGAGCAGTTCTTC CASSQEGGGGYNEQFF
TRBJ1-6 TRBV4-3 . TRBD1 TGCGCCAGCGGGGGGCGGGACAGGGGTAATTCACCCCTCCACTTT CASGGRDRGNSPLHF
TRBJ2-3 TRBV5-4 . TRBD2 TGTGCCAGCAGCTTGGGAGGCAGCGGGGGGGCATGGACGCAGTATTTT CASSLGGSGGAWTQYF
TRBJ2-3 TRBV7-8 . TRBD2 TGTGCCAGCGGGATCCTAGCGGAAACAGATACGCAGTATTTT CASGILAETDTQYF
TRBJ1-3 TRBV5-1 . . TGCGCCAGCAGCCCCGGGGGTTCCCGCTCTGGAAACACCATATATTTT CASSPGGSRSGNTIYF
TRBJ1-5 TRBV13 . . TGTGCCAGCAACGGTTCGCAGGGCGCCCCGTATAGCAATCAGCCCCAGCATTTT CASNGSQGAPYSNQPQHF
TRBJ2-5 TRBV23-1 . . TGCGCCAGCAGTCAGCCACTTTCAGGGCTAGAGACCCAGTACTTC CASSQPLSGLETQYF
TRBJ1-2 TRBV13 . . TGTGCCAGCAGCCCACTATTAAGTAAGAGTGATAACTATGGCTACACCTTC CASSPLLSKSDNYGYTF
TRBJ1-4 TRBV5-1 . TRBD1 TGCGCCAGCAGCTCCCGGACAGGGATAGCTAATGAAAAACTGTTTTTT CASSSRTGIANEKLFF